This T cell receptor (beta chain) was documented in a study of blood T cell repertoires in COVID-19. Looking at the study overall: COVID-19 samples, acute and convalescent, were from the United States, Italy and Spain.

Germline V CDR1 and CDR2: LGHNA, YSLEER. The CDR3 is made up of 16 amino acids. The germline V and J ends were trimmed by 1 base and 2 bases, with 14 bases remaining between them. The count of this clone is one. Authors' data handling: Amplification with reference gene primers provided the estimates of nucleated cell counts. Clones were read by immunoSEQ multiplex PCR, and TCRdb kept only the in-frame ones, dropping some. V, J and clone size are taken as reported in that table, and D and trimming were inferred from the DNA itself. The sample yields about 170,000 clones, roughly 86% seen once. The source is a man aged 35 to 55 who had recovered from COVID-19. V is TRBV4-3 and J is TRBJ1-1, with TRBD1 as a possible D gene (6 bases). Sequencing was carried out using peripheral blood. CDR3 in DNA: TGCGCCAGCAGCCAAGCCACCGGGACACTAAACACTGAAGCTTTCTTT. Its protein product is CASSQATGTLNTEAFF.